A selection of T cell receptor beta chains follows, all from one sample in a study of T cells in Graves' hyperthyroidism and ophthalmopathy. TCRdb re-called the multiplex PCR reads with MiXCR, one entry per CDR3 protein. The table records fewer than 850,000 distinct CDR3 sequences, roughly a sixth of them present only once. The sample consisted of blood. These TCRs come from a man between 50 and 59 years old with Graves' hyperthyroidism. CDR3s include the opening cysteine and the closing phenylalanine or tryptophan. D genes are given only for firm matches. The size field is filled for only some rows; it gives once, few, many or a size class.

CDR3aa: CASSAGRFSEKLFF; CDR3nt: TGTGCCAGCAGTGCGGGACGGTTTTCGGAAAAACTGTTTTTT; j_gene: TRBJ1-4; v_gene: TRBV28; abundance: many; d_gene: .
CDR3aa: CASLAEGSSYEQYF; CDR3nt: TGTGCCAGCCTAGCAGAGGGGAGCTCCTACGAGCAGTACTTC; j_gene: TRBJ2-7; v_gene: TRBV6-2/TRBV6-3; abundance: few; d_gene: .
CDR3aa: CASSRDRVLGGELFF; CDR3nt: TGTGCCAGCAGCCGTGACAGGGTACTGGGCGGGGAGCTGTTTTTT; j_gene: TRBJ2-2; v_gene: TRBV27; abundance: many; d_gene: TRBD1
CDR3aa: CAISPGDLKGNEQFF; CDR3nt: TGTGCCATCAGCCCCGGCGACCTTAAGGGGAACGAGCAGTTCTTC; j_gene: TRBJ2-1; v_gene: TRBV10-3; abundance: .; d_gene: .
CDR3aa: CASSPLGLAGVNEQFF; CDR3nt: TGTGCCAGCTCACCACTTGGATTAGCGGGTGTAAATGAGCAGTTCTTC; j_gene: TRBJ2-1; v_gene: TRBV18; abundance: few; d_gene: TRBD2
CDR3aa: CASSLEGLGVYEQFF; CDR3nt: TGTGCCAGCAGTTTAGAGGGACTAGGGGTCTATGAGCAGTTCTTC; j_gene: TRBJ2-1; v_gene: TRBV12-3/TRBV12-4; abundance: many; d_gene: TRBD2
CDR3aa: CATSTGLAGAYEQYF; CDR3nt: TGTGCCACCAGTACCGGACTAGCGGGAGCCTACGAGCAGTACTTC; j_gene: TRBJ2-7; v_gene: TRBV24-1; abundance: many; d_gene: TRBD2
CDR3aa: CASSRGAEQYF; CDR3nt: TGTGCCAGCAGCCGTGGGGCCGAGCAGTACTTC; j_gene: TRBJ2-7; v_gene: TRBV28; abundance: .; d_gene: .
CDR3aa: CASTRTGDLEGELFF; CDR3nt: TGCGCCAGCACCCGGACAGGGGATCTCGAAGGGGAGCTGTTTTTT; j_gene: TRBJ2-2; v_gene: TRBV5-1; abundance: .; d_gene: TRBD1
CDR3aa: CSARTLDTSGSTDTQYF; CDR3nt: TGCAGTGCTAGAACCCTCGATACTAGCGGGAGCACAGATACGCAGTATTTT; j_gene: TRBJ2-3; v_gene: TRBV20-1; abundance: few; d_gene: TRBD2
CDR3aa: CASSLLQNTFYEQYF; CDR3nt: TGTGCCAGCAGTTTACTACAAAACACCTTCTACGAGCAGTACTTC; j_gene: TRBJ2-7; v_gene: TRBV28; abundance: many; d_gene: .
CDR3aa: CASRIEFGTASYEQYF; CDR3nt: TGTGCCAGCCGCATTGAATTCGGGACAGCCTCCTACGAGCAGTACTTC; j_gene: TRBJ2-7; v_gene: TRBV28; abundance: many; d_gene: TRBD1
CDR3aa: CASSYDDSGAETQYF; CDR3nt: TGTGCCAGCAGCTACGACGACTCGGGAGCAGAGACCCAGTACTTC; j_gene: TRBJ2-5; v_gene: TRBV7-9; abundance: many; d_gene: .
CDR3aa: CSASDGRATDTQYF; CDR3nt: TGCAGTGCTAGCGACGGGAGGGCGACAGATACGCAGTATTTT; j_gene: TRBJ2-3; v_gene: TRBV20-1; abundance: .; d_gene: TRBD2
CDR3aa: CASRIPGEETQYF; CDR3nt: TGTGCCAGCAGAATACCAGGGGAAGAGACCCAGTACTTC; j_gene: TRBJ2-5; v_gene: TRBV6-1; abundance: many; d_gene: .
CDR3aa: CSAPRRTGGAGETQYF; CDR3nt: TGCAGTGCTCCAAGAAGGACAGGGGGCGCGGGAGAGACCCAGTACTTC; j_gene: TRBJ2-5; v_gene: TRBV20-1; abundance: few; d_gene: TRBD1
CDR3aa: CASSLVTGTGNNEQFF; CDR3nt: TGTGCCAGCAGCTTAGTAACCGGGACAGGGAACAATGAGCAGTTCTTC; j_gene: TRBJ2-1; v_gene: TRBV12-3/TRBV12-4; abundance: many; d_gene: TRBD1
CDR3aa: CASSLEGGGAGYTF; CDR3nt: TGCGCCAGCAGCTTGGAAGGCGGTGGGGCTGGCTACACCTTC; j_gene: TRBJ1-2; v_gene: TRBV5-1; abundance: .; d_gene: .
CDR3aa: CASSQETSPHEQFF; CDR3nt: TGTGCCAGCAGCCAAGAGACTAGCCCTCACGAGCAGTTCTTC; j_gene: TRBJ2-1; v_gene: TRBV3-1; abundance: few; d_gene: TRBD2
CDR3aa: CASSLPSRTSATSYEQYF; CDR3nt: TGTGCCAGCAGTTTGCCGTCTCGGACTAGCGCCACCTCCTACGAGCAGTACTTC; j_gene: TRBJ2-7; v_gene: TRBV28; abundance: many; d_gene: TRBD2
CDR3aa: CASSQDRAFYRALVNNEQFF; CDR3nt: TGTGCCAGCAGCCAAGATAGAGCATTCTACCGGGCCTTAGTAAACAATGAGCAGTTCTTC; j_gene: TRBJ2-1; v_gene: TRBV14; abundance: .; d_gene: .
CDR3aa: CAISESYGGRWNTEAFF; CDR3nt: TGTGCCATCAGTGAGTCTTATGGGGGACGGTGGAACACTGAAGCTTTCTTT; j_gene: TRBJ1-1; v_gene: TRBV10-3; abundance: many; d_gene: .
CDR3aa: CASSGLAGVWGAKNIQYF; CDR3nt: TGTGCCAGCAGCGGACTAGCGGGAGTTTGGGGAGCCAAAAACATTCAGTACTTC; j_gene: TRBJ2-4; v_gene: TRBV28; abundance: .; d_gene: TRBD2
CDR3aa: CASRGSNSGYGYTF; CDR3nt: TGTGCCAGCAGAGGATCCAACTCGGGCTATGGCTACACCTTC; j_gene: TRBJ1-2; v_gene: TRBV27; abundance: .; d_gene: .
CDR3aa: CASSLKWKGAGEQYF; CDR3nt: TGTGCCAGCAGTTTGAAGTGGAAGGGGGCTGGGGAGCAGTACTTC; j_gene: TRBJ2-7; v_gene: TRBV5-5; abundance: .; d_gene: TRBD1
CDR3aa: CASSYSRDNEQFF; CDR3nt: TGTGCCAGCAGTTACTCCAGAGACAATGAGCAGTTCTTC; j_gene: TRBJ2-1; v_gene: TRBV6-5; abundance: many; d_gene: .
CDR3aa: CATWDRSNTEAFF; CDR3nt: TGCGCCACCTGGGACAGATCGAACACTGAAGCTTTCTTT; j_gene: TRBJ1-1; v_gene: TRBV10-2; abundance: .; d_gene: TRBD1
CDR3aa: CASTWGRVDIQYF; CDR3nt: TGTGCCAGCACCTGGGGCAGGGTGGACATTCAGTACTTC; j_gene: TRBJ2-4; v_gene: TRBV7-2; abundance: few; d_gene: .
CDR3aa: CASSLPGASSYNEQFF; CDR3nt: TGTGCCAGCAGCTTGCCTGGGGCAAGCTCCTACAATGAGCAGTTCTTC; j_gene: TRBJ2-1; v_gene: TRBV7-8; abundance: many; d_gene: .
CDR3aa: CASTATSGSPYEQYF; CDR3nt: TGTGCCAGCACCGCGACTAGCGGGAGCCCCTACGAGCAGTACTTC; j_gene: TRBJ2-7; v_gene: TRBV28; abundance: many; d_gene: TRBD2
CDR3aa: CASSRGGGFNYEQYF; CDR3nt: TGTGCCAGCAGTCGGGGGGGAGGATTCAACTACGAGCAGTACTTC; j_gene: TRBJ2-7; v_gene: TRBV28; abundance: many; d_gene: TRBD2
CDR3aa: CASSRTGGREKLFF; CDR3nt: TGTGCCAGCAGCCGGACAGGGGGTAGGGAAAAACTGTTTTTT; j_gene: TRBJ1-4; v_gene: TRBV28; abundance: many; d_gene: TRBD1
CDR3aa: CASSYGLGGTDTQYF; CDR3nt: TGTGCCAGCAGCTACGGTTTGGGTGGCACAGATACGCAGTATTTT; j_gene: TRBJ2-3; v_gene: TRBV5-6; abundance: .; d_gene: .
CDR3aa: CASSGLAGVSYEQYF; CDR3nt: TGTGCCAGCAGCGGACTAGCGGGAGTCTCCTACGAGCAGTACTTC; j_gene: TRBJ2-7; v_gene: TRBV12-3/TRBV12-4; abundance: many; d_gene: TRBD2
CDR3aa: CASSLVGPAIITQYF; CDR3nt: TGTGCCAGCAGTTTAGTCGGGCCTGCCATCATAACGCAGTATTTT; j_gene: TRBJ2-3; v_gene: TRBV28; abundance: few; d_gene: .